This T cell receptor (beta chain) is from a study of shared clonotypes between healthy human individuals. Findings and caveats of the study: Richness estimates generally favored naive over memory subsets.

Produced via immunoSEQ multiplex PCR; TCRdb's table is partial and in-frame only. The sample holds a few million clones; 85% to 95% are singletons and the top ten take about 1.7%. Points on this clone: The antigen remains undetermined.

Germline assignment: CDR1 SGHVS and CDR2 FNYEAQ. The junction had 2 bases not matched to a gene; V was cut back by 1 base and J by 2 bases. The CDR3 contains 15 residues. Naive CD8 cells lacked CD45RO and underwent positive selection for CCR7, leaving out terminally differentiated effector memory CD45RA+ cells. The source is a man between 18 and 29 years old in good health. Some clones in this sample may be carry-over from other donors' samples. The sequencing sample was made of naive CD8+ T cells from PBMCs. This chain joins TRBV7-6 and TRBJ1-3; TRBD1 agrees at 7 bases. The CDR3 DNA sequence: TGTGCCAGCAGCTTAGTTGGGACAGCTGGAAACACCATATATTTT. Translating it yields CASSLVGTAGNTIYF.